This T cell receptor beta chain was observed in a study of T cells in Graves' hyperthyroidism and ophthalmopathy. Study-wide results and limits: Blood also contained most expanded thyroid clonotypes above 0.001.

V dropped 0 bases and J dropped 5 bases, with 10 bases sitting between them. The length of the CDR3 is 14 residues. Germline-derived CDR1 and CDR2 are SGHRS and YFSETQ. Amplification targeted TCR beta CDR3 regions from RNA transcripts. A first-round RT-PCR of the TCR CDR3 used the HTBI primer set. TCRdb processed the multiplex PCR reads anew with MiXCR; each CDR3 protein has one entry. This sample has about 250,000 distinct CDR3 sequences, with over 20% found just once. On this clonotype: Antigen specificity is unknown.

Ophthalmopathy patients all had a Clinical Activity Score of at least 3, a NOSPECS grade of at least 4 and disease under 3 months old. Orbital computed tomography, thyroid ultrasound, serum thyroxine and TRAb, and clinical symptoms together informed the diagnoses. The chain is built from TRBV5-1 and TRBJ2-3; D gene ambiguous. The sample taken for sequencing was blood. This sequence originates from a young man with Graves' ophthalmopathy. CDR3 bases: TGCGCCAGCAGCTTGGACGGTACTATAGATACGCAGTATTTT. As protein: CASSLDGTIDTQYF.